Listed here are 32 T cell receptor beta chains from one sample, sequenced in a study of neoadjuvant anti-PD-1 for oral cavity cancer. The repertoire was sequenced with immunoSEQ multiplex PCR; TCRdb's copy has only in-frame clones and lacks some. Among 5,500 to 8,000 clones, about three quarters were seen once, and the ten largest hold 2.5% to 3%. The sequencing here drew on PBMCs, taken before nivolumab (anti-PD-1) treatment. The receptors here all came from a person aged 40 to 85 with oral cavity squamous cell carcinoma.

The V gene is TRBV11-2, the J gene TRBJ2-7; perhaps TRBD2 as D (5 bases). The CDR3 has 14 residues. Germline CDR1 is SGHAT and CDR2 is FQNNGV. The ends were cut back, 1 base at V and 6 bases at J, with 13 bases in the middle. The CDR3 DNA is TGTGCCAGCAGCTTAGGACCCGTTCGGGGCGAGCAGTACTTC. This codes for CASSLGPVRGEQYF.

In its sample, this clone was seen a few times. The chain employs TRBV4-3 and TRBJ1-1, with no clear D. Looked up from germline, CDR1 is LGHNA and CDR2 is YSLEER. V gave up 1 base and J gave up 1 base, with 13 bases separating them. The CDR3 is 16 residues long. This CDR3 is CASSQGLGGQNTEAFF. As DNA, the CDR3 is TGCGCCAGCAGCCAAGGACTGGGCGGCCAGAACACTGAAGCTTTCTTT.

J is TRBJ2-7 and V is TRBV5-6; possibly TRBD2 for D (6 bases). CDR3 size: 13 residues. Germline loops: CDR1 SGHDT, CDR2 YYEEEE. V dropped 0 bases and J dropped 3 bases, with 7 bases sitting between them. CDR3 sequence (DNA): TGTGCCAGCAGCTTGGGAGCGGGCTACGAGCAGTACTTC. Its translation: CASSLGAGYEQYF.

This rearrangement joins TRBV28 to TRBJ1-1; D gene unclear. V lost 7 bases and J lost 4, with 28 bases in between. The CDR3 is made up of 18 amino acids. CDR1 is MDHEN, CDR2 SYDVKM, per germline. For the CDR3, the DNA is TGTGCCAGCAAGGATCGACCCTTTAACATTCAGTCGGGCACTGAAGCTTTCTTT. It encodes CASKDRPFNIQSGTEAFF.

This rearrangement joins TRBV6-5 to TRBJ2-6, with D uncertain. The CDR3 contains 16 residues. V was cut by 2 bases and J by 0 bases, with 8 bases left in between. In germline, CDR1 is MNHEY, CDR2 SVGAGI. As DNA, the CDR3 is TGTGCCAGCAGTTACGGGCGATTCTCTGGGGCCAACGTCCTGACTTTC. Protein sequence: CASSYGRFSGANVLTF.

This chain connects TRBV6-1 to TRBJ1-1, with unresolved D. This CDR3 is built from 13 residues. Germline V gene sequence: CDR1 MNHNS, CDR2 SASEGT. Trimming took 6 bases from V and 1 from J, leaving 9 bases between them. CDR3 sequence (DNA): TGTGCCAGCAGGGAGTTTGGGAACACTGAAGCTTTCTTT. This gives the protein CASREFGNTEAFF.

The chain recombines TRBV2 with TRBJ1-6; a weak D match, TRBD1 (6 bases). This CDR3 contains 14 residues. V lost 2 bases and J lost 7, with 9 bases in between. Germline V gene sequence: CDR1 SNHLY, CDR2 FYNNEI. The CDR3: CASSENRANSPLHF. The CDR3, as DNA: TGTGCCAGCAGTGAAAACAGGGCGAATTCACCCCTCCACTTT.

A few counts support this clone. As DNA, the CDR3 is TGTGCCAGCAGCTTCGACAGGGGGTCCTACGAGCAGTACTTC. Translation: CASSFDRGSYEQYF. This rearrangement joins TRBV5-4 to TRBJ2-7; TRBD1 matches 9 bases. Looked up from germline, CDR1 is SGHNT and CDR2 is YYREEE (reference sequence). The V gene end was trimmed by 2 bases and the J gene end by 1 base; junction bases not matched to a gene: 1. This CDR3 comprises 14 residues.

This clone has only a few counts. This chain connects TRBV6-4 to TRBJ2-2, with D unresolved. This CDR3 contains 14 residues. V lost 4 bases and J 4 bases, leaving 10 bases between the germline ends. Per germline, CDR1 MRHNA and CDR2 SNTAGT. CDR3 DNA sequence: TGTGCCAGCAGTGGGAAGGATTCCACCGGGGAGCTGTTTTTT. Residues: CASSGKDSTGELFF.

The chain has TRBV18 and TRBJ2-7; TRBD1 matches at 10 bases. The CDR3 totals 14 residues. Germline lookup yields CDR1 KGHSH and CDR2 LQKENI. V trimming: 5 bases; J trimming: 2 bases; junction bases outside the gene matches: 3. CDR3 amino acids: CASSSGTGAYEQYF. The CDR3 DNA reads as TGTGCCAGCTCAAGCGGGACAGGGGCCTACGAGCAGTACTTC.

The J gene is TRBJ1-1, the V gene TRBV9, with D unresolved. V lost 0 bases to trimming and J lost 4 bases, with 10 bases between them. Germline values: CDR1 SGDLS, CDR2 YYNGEE. The CDR3 extends over 14 amino acids. This chain's CDR3 is CASSVDWGGTEAFF. The CDR3 DNA is TGTGCCAGCAGCGTAGATTGGGGTGGCACTGAAGCTTTCTTT.

This sequence joins TRBV2 and TRBJ1-3, with D hard to call. There are 14 residues in the CDR3. Deletions cut 6 bases from V and 0 bases from J, with 9 bases between. Germline V gene sequence: CDR1 SNHLY, CDR2 FYNNEI. CDR3: CASRSTNSGNTIYF. The CDR3 DNA reads TGTGCCAGCAGATCGACAAACTCTGGAAACACCATATATTTT.

The chain is built from TRBV5-4 and TRBJ2-2; D is unresolved. The CDR3 is 13 amino acids. The V end was cut by 2 bases, the J end by 3 bases, with 5 bases between. The germline CDR1 and CDR2 sequences are SGHNT and YYREEE (reference sequence). The CDR3 spells CASSFTDTGELFF. The CDR3 bases are TGTGCCAGCAGCTTCACAGACACCGGGGAGCTGTTTTTT.

The chain couples TRBV14 to TRBJ2-3, with D possibly TRBD1 on 6 matching bases. The germline V gene has CDR1 SGHDN and CDR2 FVKESK. V lost 3 bases and J 4 bases, leaving 11 bases between the germline ends. The CDR3 runs 14 residues. CDR3: CASSQRGIADTQYF. CDR3 nucleotides: TGTGCCAGCAGCCAGAGGGGGATCGCAGATACGCAGTATTTT.

This clone was recorded a few times. This chain connects TRBV7-9 to TRBJ2-1; maybe TRBD2 (5 bases). The V gene lost 3 bases and the J gene lost 10 bases, with 7 bases spanning the gap. Germline V lookup: CDR1 SEHNR, CDR2 FQNEAQ (reference sequence). The CDR3 has 11 amino acids. CDR3 coding DNA: TGTGCCAGCAGCTTCTCGGGGGAGCAGTTCTTC. Its protein product is CASSFSGEQFF.

V and J are TRBV2 and TRBJ1-5; D uncertain. The germline CDR1 and CDR2 sequences are SNHLY and FYNNEI. V was pared by 5 bases and J by 0 bases, with 8 bases between. CDR3 length: 14 residues. CDR3 in DNA: TGTGCCAGCAGTCTCGCATTTAGCAATCAGCCCCAGCATTTT. Protein product: CASSLAFSNQPQHF.

The chain combines TRBV4-2 with TRBJ2-5; the match to TRBD2 covers 8 bases. The CDR3 is 15 amino acids. In germline, CDR1 is LGHNA, CDR2 YNFKEQ. Unmatched junction bases numbered 1, after V lost 0 bases and J lost 1 base. CDR3 amino acids: CASSQDRGGQETQYF. The CDR3 DNA reads TGTGCCAGCAGCCAAGATCGGGGGGGCCAAGAGACCCAGTACTTC.

This clone was seen a handful of times. The chain couples TRBV19 to TRBJ1-5; 9 bases align to TRBD1. J gave up 4 bases and V 5 bases, and 3 bases lay outside the gene matches. CDR3 size: 14 residues. Germline lookup yields CDR1 LNHDA and CDR2 SQIVND (reference sequence). CDR3 DNA: TGTGCCAGTAGTGGGGACAGGGTGAATCAGCCCCAGCATTTT. The encoded protein is CASSGDRVNQPQHF. The entire variable domain, with the rest obtained from reference TRBV19 and TRBJ1-5, is as follows: DGGITQSPKYLFRKEGQNVTLSCEQNLNHDAMYWYRQDPGQGLRLIYYSQIVNDFQKGDIAEGYSVSREKKESFPLTVTSAQKNPTAFYLCASSGDRVNQPQHFGDGTRLSIL.

The sample holds one count of this clone. The chain couples TRBV5-6 to TRBJ2-5, with 7 nucleotides matching TRBD1. The germline V gene has CDR1 SGHDT and CDR2 YYEEEE. The J segment lost 5 bases and the V segment lost 0 bases, leaving 4 bases of the junction unmatched. This CDR3 is 14 amino acids long. The CDR3: CASSLAATGETQYF. The CDR3 DNA reads as TGTGCCAGCAGCTTGGCTGCGACAGGGGAGACCCAGTACTTC.

This chain uses TRBV5-6 with TRBJ2-1; 12 bases line up with TRBD1. The germline CDR1 and CDR2 sequences are SGHDT and YYEEEE. The CDR3 spans 16 residues. Germline trimming cut 2 bases from V and 6 bases from J; bases unmatched to any gene: 6. CDR3 in DNA: TGTGCCAGCAGCTTACCGGGACAGGGGGCAGGCAATGAGCAGTTCTTC. Translated: CASSLPGQGAGNEQFF. The full variable domain, its missing parts supplied by reference TRBV5-6 and TRBJ2-1, is DAGVTQSPTHLIKTRGQQVTLRCSPKSGHDTVSWYQQALGQGPQFIFQYYEEEERQRGNFPDRFSGHQFPNYSSELNVNALLLGDSALYLCASSLPGQGAGNEQFFGPGTRLTVL.

This rearrangement joins TRBV2 to TRBJ1-3; 7 bases agree with TRBD1. Germline V gives CDR1 SNHLY, CDR2 FYNNEI. Trimming cost V 7 bases and J 3 bases; bases outside gene matches: 18. The CDR3 totals 18 residues. This CDR3 is CASISNPGTASLGNTIYF. CDR3 DNA: TGTGCCAGCATCTCCAATCCAGGGACAGCATCTCTTGGAAACACCATATATTTT.

The CDR3 region is CASSPHTGELFF. CDR3 in DNA: TGTGCCAGCAGCCCGCACACCGGGGAGCTGTTTTTT. This chain joins TRBV5-5 and TRBJ2-2, with D uncertain. Trimming took off 4 bases at V and 3 bases at J, with 4 bases between the two ends. This CDR3 comprises 12 residues. Germline CDR1 reads SGHKS; CDR2 reads YYEKEE (reference sequence).

The chain has TRBV29-1 and TRBJ2-5; either TRBD1 or TRBD2 may supply D (6 bases each). Germline lookup yields CDR1 SQVTM and CDR2 ANQGSEA. The ends were cut back, 5 bases at V and 2 bases at J, with 12 bases in the middle. The CDR3 is made up of 13 amino acids. CDR3 protein: CSVSRRGQETQYF. The CDR3 DNA reads TGCAGCGTTTCAAGGAGGGGGCAAGAGACCCAGTACTTC.

The chain uses TRBV29-1 and TRBJ2-6, with TRBD1 as a possible D gene (5 bases). V was clipped by 4 bases and J by 0 bases, with 10 bases between them. From germline, CDR1 is SQVTM and CDR2 ANQGSEA. This CDR3 has 15 amino acids. The CDR3: CSVGGQNSGANVLTF. The DNA for the CDR3 is TGCAGCGTTGGGGGCCAGAACTCTGGGGCCAACGTCCTGACTTTC.

The chain links TRBV5-6 to TRBJ1-1; 10 bases agree with TRBD1. V lost 1 base, J lost 4 bases, and 10 bases stayed unmatched. Germline CDR1 SGHDT, CDR2 YYEEEE. This CDR3 spans 17 amino acids. In DNA form, the CDR3 reads TGTGCCAGCAGCTTGCTGGTGGGACAGGGGAGTCCCACTGAAGCTTTCTTT. As protein: CASSLLVGQGSPTEAFF.

This clone showed up just a few times. V usage is TRBV7-6 and J usage is TRBJ1-5; no firm D call. This CDR3 contains 14 residues. Trimming took 6 bases from V and 2 from J, leaving 11 bases between them. Germline values: CDR1 SGHVS, CDR2 FNYEAQ. The CDR3 reads CASSTPGRNQPQHF. DNA of the CDR3: TGTGCCAGCAGTACCCCGGGTCGCAATCAGCCCCAGCATTTT.

The chain joins TRBV19 to TRBJ1-2, with 7 bases lining up with TRBD1. The CDR3 spans 16 residues. J lost 0 bases, V lost 2 bases, and 6 bases had no gene match. Germline CDR1 reads LNHDA; CDR2 reads SQIVND (reference sequence). The CDR3 protein is CASSIKGAYTNYGYTF. For the CDR3, the DNA is TGTGCCAGTAGTATAAAGGGGGCCTATACTAACTATGGCTACACCTTC.

The rearrangement links TRBV4-1 to TRBJ2-3; D tentatively fits TRBD1 or TRBD2 (5 bases each). The V gene lost 3 bases and the J gene lost 5 bases, with 15 bases spanning the gap. Germline assignment: CDR1 MGHRA and CDR2 YSYEKL. This CDR3 region has 15 residues. In DNA form, the CDR3 reads TGCGCCAGCAGCCACATCCGGGACGGCGAAGATACGCAGTATTTT. It yields the protein CASSHIRDGEDTQYF.

This clone has just one count. This chain links TRBV11-2 with TRBJ2-1, with 13 bases aligning to TRBD2. The CDR3 sequence is 18 residues long. After removal of 4 bases from V and 3 bases from J, the junction contained 9 bases not matched to a gene. Germline V lookup: CDR1 SGHAT, CDR2 FQNNGV. The CDR3 here is CASSSGLAGLANYNEQFF. The CDR3 DNA reads as TGTGCCAGCAGCTCGGGACTAGCGGGGCTTGCTAACTACAATGAGCAGTTCTTC.

This clone has a handful of counts. The genes are TRBV2 and TRBJ1-5; D is possibly TRBD1 (5 bases). Deletions cut 6 bases from V and 0 bases from J, with 15 bases between. This CDR3 has 16 residues. Germline V gives CDR1 SNHLY, CDR2 FYNNEI. The chain's CDR3 is CASSGWGEYSNQPQHF. In DNA, the CDR3 is TGTGCCAGCAGCGGCTGGGGGGAATATAGCAATCAGCCCCAGCATTTT.

This clone showed up just a few times. The chain couples TRBV10-3 to TRBJ1-6; D gene unclear. This CDR3 has 14 residues. From germline, CDR1 is ENHRY and CDR2 SYGVKD. Trimming stripped 2 bases from V and 3 bases from J, with 5 bases between. The CDR3, as DNA: TGTGCCATCAGTGAGGCTGACTATAATTCACCCCTCCACTTT. It encodes CAISEADYNSPLHF.

This chain joins TRBV4-3 and TRBJ2-5, with 11 positions matching TRBD1. Germline assignment: CDR1 LGHNA and CDR2 YSLEER. CDR3 size: 15 residues. V lost 4 bases and J lost 5; bases outside the gene matches: 6. In DNA, the CDR3 is TGCGCCAGCAGCCCCGGACAGGGGGCAGGGGAGACCCAGTACTTC. Translated: CASSPGQGAGETQYF.